Listed below are T cell receptor beta chains from one sample, sequenced in a study of regulatory T cells in long-lasting Graves disease. In TCRdb, the multiplex PCR reads were re-called with MiXCR into one record per CDR3 protein. The sample lists roughly 470,000 distinct CDR3 sequences, around 21% occurring once. This specimen consisted of peripheral blood mononuclear cells (PBMCs), obtained when the disease was refractory, from a patient treated with antithyroid drugs. The receptors stem from a female donor with Graves disease. Each CDR3 is given with its conserved first and last residue. The D gene is left open where the match is weak. Where a row states a size, it is once, few, many or the class of an expanded clone; other rows omit it.

V: TRBV5-1; D: TRBD2; J: TRBJ2-5; size: .; CDR3: CASSDLAGGPKQETQYF; DNA: TGCGCCAGCAGCGACCTAGCGGGGGGGCCTAAACAAGAGACCCAGTACTTC
V: TRBV28; D: .; J: TRBJ1-6; size: .; CDR3: CASSLQGMVNSPLHF; DNA: TGTGCCAGCAGTTTACAGGGGATGGTTAATTCACCCCTCCACTTT
V: TRBV7-9; D: TRBD1; J: TRBJ2-7; size: .; CDR3: CASSPWDRGYEQYF; DNA: TGCGCCAGCAGCCCGTGGGACAGGGGCTACGAGCAGTACTTC
V: TRBV4-1; D: TRBD1; J: TRBJ2-4; size: few; CDR3: CASSQAGQGMGIQYF; DNA: TGCGCCAGCAGCCAAGCGGGACAGGGTATGGGCATTCAGTACTTC
V: TRBV5-1; D: TRBD1; J: TRBJ1-5; size: .; CDR3: CASSWDSFGEAQHF; DNA: TGCGCCAGCAGCTGGGACAGCTTCGGAGAGGCCCAGCATTTT
V: TRBV20-1; D: TRBD1; J: TRBJ1-3; size: .; CDR3: CSVPTGQGNTIYF; DNA: TGCAGTGTCCCGACAGGGCAAGGAAACACCATATATTTT
V: TRBV6-4; D: .; J: TRBJ1-2; size: .; CDR3: CASSNDPGGARYGYTF; DNA: TGTGCCAGCAGTAACGACCCCGGGGGGGCCCGCTATGGCTACACCTTC
V: TRBV28; D: TRBD1; J: TRBJ2-7; size: many; CDR3: CASRPGTGVSYEQYF; DNA: TGTGCCAGCAGACCCGGGACAGGGGTCTCCTACGAGCAGTACTTC
V: TRBV30; D: TRBD1; J: TRBJ1-2; size: few; CDR3: CAWDAGDRGYEGYTF; DNA: TGTGCCTGGGATGCCGGGGACAGGGGGTATGAGGGCTACACCTTC
V: TRBV18; D: TRBD1; J: TRBJ2-5; size: few; CDR3: CASSLTTGTGDFQYF; DNA: TGTGCCAGCTCACTAACAACCGGGACAGGGGATTTCCAGTACTTC
V: TRBV30; D: TRBD2; J: TRBJ2-7; size: many; CDR3: CAWLQWTSGAYEQYF; DNA: TGTGCCTGGCTCCAGTGGACTAGCGGGGCCTACGAGCAGTACTTC
V: TRBV6-1; D: .; J: TRBJ2-4; size: many; CDR3: CASSQVGNIQYF; DNA: TGTGCCAGCAGTCAAGTCGGAAACATTCAGTACTTC
V: TRBV20-1; D: .; J: TRBJ1-3; size: .; CDR3: CSAHDPRQNTIYF; DNA: TGCAGTGCTCACGATCCCCGCCAAAACACCATATATTTT
V: TRBV11-2; D: .; J: TRBJ2-5; size: many; CDR3: CASSFGVLETQYF; DNA: TGTGCCAGCAGCTTTGGGGTCTTAGAGACCCAGTACTTC
V: TRBV29-1; D: .; J: TRBJ2-7; size: few; CDR3: CSVEDPENYEQYF; DNA: TGCAGCGTGGAGGATCCAGAAAACTACGAGCAGTACTTC
V: TRBV7-2; D: .; J: TRBJ2-7; size: few; CDR3: CASSLIRDGSYEQYF; DNA: TGTGCCAGCAGCTTAATCCGGGACGGGTCCTACGAGCAGTACTTC
V: TRBV12-3/TRBV12-4; D: TRBD1; J: TRBJ2-2; size: many; CDR3: CASSFMAGQGAGELFF; DNA: TGTGCCAGCAGTTTCATGGCGGGACAGGGGGCCGGGGAGCTGTTTTTT
V: TRBV11-1; D: TRBD2; J: TRBJ2-2; size: many; CDR3: CASSLGGLAGARELFF; DNA: TGTGCCAGCAGCTTAGGGGGACTAGCGGGAGCCCGGGAGCTGTTTTTT